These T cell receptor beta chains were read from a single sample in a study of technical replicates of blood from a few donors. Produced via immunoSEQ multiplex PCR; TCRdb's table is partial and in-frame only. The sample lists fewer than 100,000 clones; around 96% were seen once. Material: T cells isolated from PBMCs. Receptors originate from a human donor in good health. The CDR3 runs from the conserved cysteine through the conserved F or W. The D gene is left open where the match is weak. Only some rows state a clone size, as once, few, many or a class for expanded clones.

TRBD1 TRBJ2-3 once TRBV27 CASTPGTGSSPPEADTQYF TGTGCCAGCACCCCAGGGACAGGGTCTTCTCCCCCCGAGGCAGATACGCAGTATTTT
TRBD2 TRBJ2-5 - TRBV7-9 CASSSRGLAVTETQYF TGTGCCAGCAGCTCAAGGGGACTAGCGGTCACGGAGACCCAGTACTTC
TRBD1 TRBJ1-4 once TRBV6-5 CASSSTGPTEKLFF TGTGCCAGCAGTTCGACAGGGCCTACTGAAAAACTGTTTTTT
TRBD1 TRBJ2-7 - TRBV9 CASSVGTGFDEQYF TGTGCCAGCAGCGTCGGGACAGGGTTCGACGAGCAGTACTTC
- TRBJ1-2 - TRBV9 CASSGGPLGRGGYTF TGTGCCAGCAGCGGAGGGCCCCTCGGTCGTGGTGGCTACACCTTC
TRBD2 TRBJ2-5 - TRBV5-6 CASSDSTSGGYQETQYF TGTGCCAGCAGCGATTCGACTAGCGGGGGGTACCAAGAGACCCAGTACTTC
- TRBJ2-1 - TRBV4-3 CASSGLYSSYNEQFF TGCGCCAGCAGCGGGCTTTATAGCTCCTACAATGAGCAGTTCTTC
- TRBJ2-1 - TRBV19 CASSIRSVVEGGEQFF TGTGCCAGTAGTATACGTAGTGTGGTGGAGGGAGGTGAGCAGTTCTTC
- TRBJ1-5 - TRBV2 CASSPQPQAGQPQHF TGTGCCAGCAGTCCACAGCCTCAAGCGGGTCAGCCCCAGCATTTT
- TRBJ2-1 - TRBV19 CASSILGGNEQFF TGTGCCAGTAGTATTCTGGGGGGCAATGAGCAGTTCTTC
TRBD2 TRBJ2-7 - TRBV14 CASSQASGRFHEQYF TGTGCCAGCAGCCAAGCTAGCGGGAGATTCCACGAGCAGTACTTC
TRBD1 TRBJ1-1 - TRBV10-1 CASSFGQGRTEAFF TGCGCCAGCAGTTTCGGACAGGGGAGGACTGAAGCTTTCTTT
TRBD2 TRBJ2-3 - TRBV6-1 CASVRAGGDTDTQYF TGTGCCAGCGTCCGAGCGGGGGGGGACACAGATACGCAGTATTTT
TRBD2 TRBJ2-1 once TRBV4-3 CASSQNPLAGLDNEQFF TGCGCCAGCAGCCAAAATCCCCTAGCGGGTCTGGACAATGAGCAGTTCTTC
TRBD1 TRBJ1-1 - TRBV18 CASSRELYRGPNTEAFF TGTGCCAGCTCACGCGAGCTCTACAGGGGGCCGAACACTGAAGCTTTCTTT
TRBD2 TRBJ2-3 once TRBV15 CATSRVLAGVLGSPDTQYF TGTGCCACCAGCAGAGTACTAGCGGGAGTCCTTGGGTCACCAGATACGCAGTATTTT
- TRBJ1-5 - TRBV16 CAILPRGKQPQHF TGTGCCATCCTACCGCGAGGGAAACAGCCCCAGCATTTT
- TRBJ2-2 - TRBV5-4 CASSSTAIKTGELFF TGTGCCAGCAGCTCTACAGCTATCAAAACCGGGGAGCTGTTTTTT
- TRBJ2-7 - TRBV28 CASSSHIINIEQYF TGTGCCAGCAGTTCCCATATCATTAACATCGAGCAGTACTTC
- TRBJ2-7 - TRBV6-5 CASSYSAGDLIGEQYF TGTGCCAGCAGTTACTCGGCAGGGGACCTTATTGGCGAGCAGTACTTC
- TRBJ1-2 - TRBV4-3 CASSQAREGWLNYGYTF TGCGCCAGCAGCCAAGCGCGGGAAGGGTGGTTGAACTATGGCTACACCTTC
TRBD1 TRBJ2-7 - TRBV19 CASSNPGGREQYF TGTGCCAGTAGCAACCCAGGGGGCCGGGAGCAGTACTTC
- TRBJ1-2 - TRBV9 CASSVSAVERYTF TGTGCCAGCAGCGTATCGGCGGTAGAACGCTACACCTTC
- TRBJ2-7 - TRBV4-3 CASSPARRAYEQYF TGCGCCAGCAGCCCTGCGAGGAGGGCCTACGAGCAGTACTTC
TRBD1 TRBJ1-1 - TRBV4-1 CASSQGRAGGYTEAFF TGCGCCAGCAGCCAAGGGAGGGCAGGGGGCTACACTGAAGCTTTCTTT
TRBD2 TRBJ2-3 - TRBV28 CASSFKAGGTDTQYF TGTGCCAGCAGTTTCAAGGCGGGAGGGACAGATACGCAGTATTTT
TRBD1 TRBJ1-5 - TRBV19 CASSGGLPQHF TGTGCCAGCTCAGGGGGCTTGCCCCAGCATTTT
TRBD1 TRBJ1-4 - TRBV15 CATSFQGGPLEKLFF TGTGCCACCAGCTTTCAAGGGGGCCCACTTGAAAAACTGTTTTTT